This T cell receptor beta chain was recorded in a study of blood T cell repertoires in COVID-19. Whole-study context: T cells, B-cell-depleted T cells, or PBMCs supplied cDNA or gDNA.

Recruits, aged about 18 to 100 years, lived in 20 to 30 US areas. Participants reported their clinical history, and cohort assignment relied on those reports. Recovered status in Cohort 3 required two negative PCRs, clearance, or symptom resolution. Germline V lookup: CDR1 MNHEY, CDR2 SMNVEV (reference sequence). The CDR3 is 16 amino acids. V lost 6 bases and J lost 8, with 20 bases in between. The assay was immunoSEQ multiplex PCR, and TCRdb's table has in-frame clones only and misses some. The sample carries a few hundred thousand clones, 88% recorded once. The V and J genes are TRBV27 and TRBJ1-6; D not certain. The sequence was collected from a woman aged 40 to 50 who had recovered from COVID-19. Material: PBMCs or T cells enriched from blood (not recorded which). The CDR3 coding sequence is TGTGCCAGCAGCTTAACCCCTCTACTTATGTATTCACCCCTCCACTTT. It specifies CASSLTPLLMYSPLHF.